Listed here are 2 T cell receptor beta chains from one sample, sequenced in a study of T cells after yellow fever vaccination. In TCRdb, the 5' RACE reads were re-called with MiXCR into one record per CDR3 protein. The table records 250,000 to 400,000 distinct CDR3 sequences, over 3.5% of them present only once. Sequencing used PBMCs, obtained 5 days after the yellow fever booster vaccination. These receptors were collected from a man aged 18 to 35 who received the YFV17D yellow fever vaccine.

The chain joins TRBV7-2 to TRBJ1-5; 9 bases align to TRBD1. This CDR3 spans 15 amino acids. The V gene end was trimmed by 3 bases and the J gene end by 6 bases; junction bases not matched to a gene: 6. Germline V gene data show CDR1 as SGHTA and CDR2 as FQGNSA. The CDR3 DNA follows: TGTGCCAGCAGCTTGACAGGGGGGTACTCTCAGCCCCAGCATTTT. It translates to CASSLTGGYSQPQHF.

This clonotype was counted many times. CDR3 DNA: TGCGCCAGCAGCTCGGGGACAGGGAATGACGAGCAGTACTTC. Translated: CASSSGTGNDEQYF. The chain links TRBV5-1 to TRBJ2-7, with 9 positions matching TRBD1. V was pared by 3 bases and J by 5 bases, with 6 bases of the junction left unmatched. The CDR3 contains 14 residues. Germline CDR1 is SGHRS and CDR2 is YFSETQ.